Below are 3 T cell receptor beta chains sequenced from a single sample in a study of blood T cell repertoires in COVID-19. Clones were sequenced by immunoSEQ multiplex PCR, and TCRdb holds only the in-frame ones, with some missing. This sample has about 120,000 clones, with about 80% found just once. The sequencing input was peripheral blood. Receptor source: a woman in her fifties or sixties with acute or convalescent COVID-19.

The chain couples TRBV10-2 to TRBJ1-6; no clear D gene. V was clipped by 2 bases and J by 8 bases, with 13 bases between them. The CDR3 loop spans 15 amino acids. The germline V gene has CDR1 WSHSY and CDR2 SAAADI. The CDR3 sequence is CASSEDQVIYSPLHF. The CDR3 region has the DNA TGCGCCAGCAGTGAGGATCAGGTTATTTATTCACCCCTCCACTTT.

The V gene is TRBV5-1, the J gene TRBJ2-1, with D possibly being TRBD1 (5 bases). The CDR3 extends over 15 amino acids. With 2 bases removed from V and 2 bases from J, the gap between germline ends came to 11 bases. Per germline, CDR1 SGHRS and CDR2 YFSETQ. The CDR3 here is CASSFADNTYNEQFF. The CDR3 DNA reads TGCGCCAGCAGCTTCGCGGACAATACCTACAATGAGCAGTTCTTC.

The chain links TRBV18 to TRBJ1-1; D might be TRBD1 (6 bases). Trimming cost V 2 bases and J 4 bases, with 11 bases left between them. Germline assignment: CDR1 KGHSH and CDR2 LQKENI. The CDR3 length is 14 residues. For the CDR3, the DNA is TGTGCCAGCTCACCATGGGCAGGGGCCACTGAAGCTTTCTTT. It yields the protein CASSPWAGATEAFF.